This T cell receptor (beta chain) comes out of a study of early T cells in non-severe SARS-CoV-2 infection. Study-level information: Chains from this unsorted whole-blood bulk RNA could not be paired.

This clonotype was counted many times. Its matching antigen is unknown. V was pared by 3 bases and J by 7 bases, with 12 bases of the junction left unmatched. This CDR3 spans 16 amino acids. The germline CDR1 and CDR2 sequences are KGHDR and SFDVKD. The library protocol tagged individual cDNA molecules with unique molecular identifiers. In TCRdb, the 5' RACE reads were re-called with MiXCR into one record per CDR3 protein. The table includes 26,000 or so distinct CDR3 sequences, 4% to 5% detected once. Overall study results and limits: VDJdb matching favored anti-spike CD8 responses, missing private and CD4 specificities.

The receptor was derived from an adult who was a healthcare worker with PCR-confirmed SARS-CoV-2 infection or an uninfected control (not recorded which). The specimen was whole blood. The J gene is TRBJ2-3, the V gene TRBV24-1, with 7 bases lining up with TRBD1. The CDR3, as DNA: TGTGCCACCAGTGATGCTCACGGGACAGCACCATATACGCAGTATTTT. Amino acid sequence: CATSDAHGTAPYTQYF.